This TCR beta chain was sequenced for a study of T cells in Graves' hyperthyroidism and ophthalmopathy. The overall study: Peripheral blood collection took place at initial diagnosis, before any treatment. General study points: Ophthalmopathy onset followed model prediction by a median approximately six months.

RNA transcripts yielded amplified TCR beta CDR3 regions. First-round RT-PCR targeting the TCR CDR3 was performed with the HTBI primer set. TCRdb re-called the multiplex PCR reads with MiXCR, one entry per CDR3 protein. The sample consists of around 400,000 distinct CDR3 sequences, around 14% of them appearing once. The CDR3 consists of 15 residues. With 0 bases removed from V and 0 bases from J, the gap between germline ends came to 8 bases. Per the germline V gene, CDR1 is SEHNR and CDR2 is FQNEAQ (reference sequence). This clonotype was detected ten times or more. Its antigen is unknown. This sequence was found in a woman under 30 with Graves' hyperthyroidism. The specimen sequenced was blood. The chain employs TRBV7-9 and TRBJ1-1; tentative D call: TRBD1 (6 bases). The CDR3 here is CASSLAPGVNTEAFF. The CDR3 DNA follows: TGTGCCAGCAGCTTAGCCCCAGGGGTGAACACTGAAGCTTTCTTT.